A single sample is the source of the 26 T cell receptor beta chains below, sequenced in a study of T-cell reconstitution after alpha-beta-depleted transplantation in children. Unique molecular identifiers were incorporated when the TCRbeta library was constructed. TCRdb independently ran MiXCR on the PCR reads; one entry per CDR3 protein. The data hold 90,000 to 100,000 distinct CDR3 sequences, with more than 10% observed a single time. The sequencing used PBMCs from the stem cell graft donor, collected from the stem cell graft. The receptors were sampled from a human donor who donated a stem cell graft to a child with inherited bone marrow failure.

This clonotype was recorded at least ten times. This chain joins TRBV5-5 and TRBJ1-1; perhaps TRBD1 as D (5 bases). Trimming pared 4 bases from V and 1 base from J, leaving 14 bases between. This CDR3 comprises 15 residues. Germline CDR1 and CDR2: SGHKS and YYEKEE (reference sequence). CDR3 in amino acids: CASSGAGTGNTEAFF. CDR3 sequence (DNA): TGTGCCAGCAGCGGCGCCGGGACGGGGAACACTGAAGCTTTCTTT. Variable domain in full (rest from reference TRBV5-5 and TRBJ1-1): DAGVTQSPTHLIKTRGQQVTLRCSPISGHKSVSWYQQVLGQGPQFIFQYYEKEERGRGNFPDRFSARQFPNYSSELNVNALLLGDSALYLCASSGAGTGNTEAFFGQGTRLTVV.

V usage is TRBV20-1 and J usage is TRBJ2-1; D call uncertain. The CDR3 sequence is 12 residues long. Trimming took off 2 bases at V and 9 bases at J, with 11 bases between the two ends. The germline gives CDR1 DFQATT, CDR2 SNEGSKA (reference sequence). The CDR3 is CSARKTPGEQFF. The CDR3 DNA is TGCAGTGCTAGAAAGACTCCGGGTGAGCAGTTCTTC.

A few counts support this clonotype. J is TRBJ1-5 and V is TRBV12-3 or TRBV12-4; no definite D call. This CDR3 is built from 14 residues. V shed 1 base and J shed 6 bases, with 10 bases lying between them. CDR3 in DNA: TGTGCCAGCAGTTTAGGGGCAGAAAGTCAGCCCCAGCATTTT. Amino acids: CASSLGAESQPQHF.

This clonotype was seen many times. This chain joins TRBV5-1 and TRBJ2-3; D is perhaps TRBD1 or TRBD2 (5 bases each). CDR1 is SGHRS and CDR2 is YFSETQ in the germline V gene. The V end lost 4 bases, the J end lost 1 base, and 13 bases lay between the germline ends. The CDR3 contains 15 residues. CDR3 bases: TGCGCCAGCAGCCAGGAGCCGGGGCGCACAGATACGCAGTATTTT. Translation: CASSQEPGRTDTQYF.

This clonotype was detected ten times or more. The chain carries TRBV5-6 and TRBJ2-7; no reliable D call. The germline V gene has CDR1 SGHDT and CDR2 YYEEEE. The length of the CDR3 is 16 residues. V lost 2 bases, J lost 2 bases, and 17 bases lay in between. The CDR3 sequence is CASSFAGSALPYEQYF. The DNA of the CDR3 is TGTGCCAGCAGCTTTGCTGGGTCCGCCCTCCCCTACGAGCAGTACTTC.

This clonotype has ten or more counts. The V and J genes are TRBV7-9 and TRBJ2-7, with unresolved D. V gave up 7 bases and J gave up 0 bases, with 7 bases separating them. Germline lookup yields CDR1 SEHNR and CDR2 FQNEAQ (reference sequence). The CDR3 extends over 12 amino acids. CDR3 region: CASIGDSYEQYF. The DNA of the CDR3 is TGTGCCAGCATTGGGGACTCCTACGAGCAGTACTTC.

This clonotype appeared many times. The chain employs TRBV20-1 and TRBJ2-7; 10 nucleotides match TRBD2. J lost 7 bases, V lost 5 bases, and 23 bases had no gene match. This CDR3 has 18 residues. Germline loops: CDR1 DFQATT, CDR2 SNEGSKA (reference sequence). The CDR3 is CSAQGSSGRAPIGGEQYF. CDR3 in DNA: TGCAGTGCTCAGGGATCCAGCGGGAGGGCTCCAATAGGGGGGGAGCAGTACTTC.

This clonotype appeared many times. V usage is TRBV12-3 or TRBV12-4 and J usage is TRBJ2-1, with 7 bases that match TRBD1. The CDR3 consists of 15 residues. V shed 1 base, J shed 5 bases, and the junction held 5 bases outside the gene matches. The chain's CDR3 is CASSLGTGFNNEQFF. DNA of the CDR3: TGTGCCAGCAGTTTAGGGACAGGCTTTAACAATGAGCAGTTCTTC.

This clonotype was seen ten or more times. This rearrangement joins TRBV24-1 to TRBJ2-2; 8 bases align to TRBD1. Germline V gene lookup returns CDR1 KGHDR and CDR2 SFDVKD. The CDR3 consists of 14 residues. Germline trimming cut 9 bases from V and 2 bases from J; bases unmatched to any gene: 4. The CDR3 region has the DNA TGTGCCACCCAAGGACAGGGTAACACCGGGGAGCTGTTTTTT. This codes for CATQGQGNTGELFF.

The V gene is TRBV20-1, the J gene TRBJ1-4; the match to TRBD1 covers 10 bases. The CDR3 length is 13 residues. Germline V CDR1 and CDR2: DFQATT, SNEGSKA (reference sequence). V dropped 6 bases and J dropped 8; count of bases not matched to a gene: 6. This CDR3 is CSATGQGTEKLFF. The DNA for the CDR3 is TGCAGTGCAACGGGACAGGGGACCGAAAAACTGTTTTTT.

This clonotype showed up many times. The gene calls are TRBV29-1 and TRBJ2-7; perhaps TRBD2 as D (6 bases). CDR1 and CDR2 from the germline V gene are SQVTM and ANQGSEA. Trimming cost V 5 bases and J 3 bases, with 14 bases left between them. This CDR3 has 13 amino acids. DNA for the CDR3: TGCAGCGTTTCGGGAGCCGGGGTCTACGAGCAGTACTTC. Translating it yields CSVSGAGVYEQYF.

This clonotype was detected ten times or more. The chain employs TRBV4-3 and TRBJ2-4; tentatively, D is TRBD1 (6 bases). Per germline, CDR1 LGHNA and CDR2 YSLEER. V lost 0 bases to trimming and J lost 1 base, with 16 bases between them. This CDR3 has 18 amino acids. The CDR3 spells CASSQELRDTWAKNIQYF. The DNA of the CDR3 is TGCGCCAGCAGCCAAGAGTTAAGGGACACCTGGGCCAAAAACATTCAGTACTTC.

This clonotype came up a few times. The chain employs TRBV4-2 and TRBJ2-7; D might be TRBD2 (6 bases). Germline CDR1 reads LGHNA; CDR2 reads YNFKEQ. This CDR3 has 15 residues. V lost 4 bases and J lost 0, with 13 bases in between. The CDR3 coding sequence is TGTGCCAGCAGCCCGGGACTCCCCCTCTCCTACGAGCAGTACTTC. Its protein product is CASSPGLPLSYEQYF.

Remarks on this clonotype: The junction departs from the called germline gene at one end, perhaps through a read error. The chain combines TRBV5-4 with TRBJ2-1, with 10 bases lining up with TRBD2. Germline V gene sequence: CDR1 SGHNT, CDR2 YYREEE (reference sequence). CDR3 size: 15 residues. CDR3 residues: CASSLEAGGGDDQFF. In nucleotides, the CDR3 is TGTGCCAGCAGCTTGGAAGCGGGAGGGGGAGATGACCAGTTCTTC.

As regards this clonotype: The CDR3 end shows no conserved phenylalanine or tryptophan, and so a read error is likely. The chain links TRBV18 to TRBJ2-3; 11 bases are shared with TRBD2. J was trimmed by 6 bases and V by 4 bases; bases with no gene match: 0. CDR1 KGHSH and CDR2 LQKENI come from the germline V gene. The CDR3 contains 13 residues. The CDR3 coding sequence is TGTGCCAGCTCACTAGCGGGAGGGGATACGCAGTATTCT. Translating it yields CASSLAGGDTQYS.

This clonotype was counted at least ten times. The V call is TRBV7-9, the J call TRBJ1-1; D may be TRBD1 (6 bases). The CDR3 is made up of 15 amino acids. Germline lookup yields CDR1 SEHNR and CDR2 FQNEAQ (reference sequence). Between the trimmed V and J ends, which lost 3 bases and 1 base, there was a span of 12 bases. The CDR3 reads CASSFFGQRNTEAFF. The CDR3 region has the DNA TGTGCCAGCAGCTTCTTCGGACAGAGGAACACTGAAGCTTTCTTT.

This clonotype was recorded many times. The rearrangement joins TRBV29-1 to TRBJ2-7; 7 nucleotides align to TRBD2. Losses at the gene ends were 4 bases for V and 0 bases for J; bases not matched to a gene: 6. The CDR3 has 14 amino acids. The germline gives CDR1 SQVTM, CDR2 ANQGSEA. Written as DNA, the CDR3 is TGCAGCGTTGGGGGGGGAGGGGCCTCCTACGAGCAGTACTTC. It encodes CSVGGGGASYEQYF.

This clonotype has ten or more counts. This chain joins TRBV27 and TRBJ2-7; 11 bases are shared with TRBD2. This CDR3 has 15 residues. The V segment lost 6 bases and the J segment 7 bases; nucleotides outside the gene matches: 11. Germline V gene sequence: CDR1 MNHEY, CDR2 SMNVEV (reference sequence). This CDR3 is CASSILAGGPREQYF. CDR3 sequence (DNA): TGTGCCAGCAGCATCCTAGCGGGAGGCCCTCGGGAGCAGTACTTC.

This clonotype was recorded at least ten times. The V call is TRBV7-2, the J call TRBJ2-7, with no clear D. Germline V gene sequence: CDR1 SGHTA, CDR2 FQGNSA. This CDR3 is built from 12 residues. V dropped 1 base and J dropped 10 bases, with 11 bases sitting between them. CDR3 amino acids: CASSLDRALQYF. The CDR3 coding sequence is TGTGCCAGCAGCTTAGATCGTGCCCTTCAGTACTTC.

This clonotype occurred many times. The gene calls are TRBV7-6 and TRBJ2-1, with D maybe TRBD1 (6 bases). This CDR3 region has 15 residues. CDR1 is SGHVS and CDR2 is FNYEAQ in the germline V gene. Trimming took 3 bases from V and 0 from J, leaving 9 bases between them. CDR3 nucleotide sequence: TGTGCCAGCAGCTTGCAGGGGAGCTCCTACAATGAGCAGTTCTTC. Its protein is CASSLQGSSYNEQFF.

This clonotype was counted at least ten times. This chain joins TRBV6-1 and TRBJ2-1; perhaps TRBD1 as D (5 bases). Per germline, CDR1 MNHNS and CDR2 SASEGT. The V gene lost 5 bases and the J gene lost 4 bases, with 21 bases spanning the gap. There are 17 residues in the CDR3. CDR3 sequence: CASSKAHGARQYNEQFF. CDR3 nucleotides: TGTGCCAGCAGTAAGGCGCATGGGGCGCGCCAGTACAATGAGCAGTTCTTC.

The genes are TRBV7-2 and TRBJ2-5; D perhaps matches TRBD1 (5 bases). The V end lost 4 bases, the J end lost 3 bases, and 15 bases lay between the germline ends. This CDR3 region has 15 residues. In germline, CDR1 is SGHTA, CDR2 FQGNSA. CDR3 in DNA: TGTGCCAGCAGCTACGAAAGGGGCTTCAAAGAGACCCAGTACTTC. As protein: CASSYERGFKETQYF.

This clonotype was seen many times. The chain recombines TRBV5-1 with TRBJ1-4; 9 bases match TRBD1. There are 15 residues in the CDR3. The trim removed 4 bases at V and 4 bases at J, leaving 5 bases unmatched. The germline V gene has CDR1 SGHRS and CDR2 YFSETQ. CDR3 residues: CASSEGQGINEKLFF. As DNA, the CDR3 is TGCGCCAGCAGCGAGGGACAGGGTATTAATGAAAAACTGTTTTTT.

This chain connects TRBV11-2 to TRBJ2-7, with 9 bases that match TRBD2. Germline CDR1 is SGHAT and CDR2 is FQNNGV. V lost 0 bases and J lost 2; bases outside the gene matches: 2. The CDR3 is 15 residues long. CDR3 sequence reads: CASSLDGGRAYEQYF. The CDR3 DNA reads TGTGCCAGCAGCTTAGATGGCGGGAGGGCCTACGAGCAGTACTTC.

This clonotype was counted at least ten times. The chain has TRBV20-1 and TRBJ2-1, with 10 nucleotides matching TRBD2. The V and J ends lost 0 bases and 4 bases, in that order; junction bases with no gene match: 12. Per the germline V gene, CDR1 is DFQATT and CDR2 is SNEGSKA (reference sequence). The CDR3 sequence is 18 residues long. The CDR3 loop reads CSARDWGRTSGTYNEQFF. Written as DNA, the CDR3 is TGCAGTGCTAGAGATTGGGGCAGGACTAGCGGTACTTACAATGAGCAGTTCTTC.

The table lists this clonotype with many counts. J is TRBJ2-2 and V is TRBV20-1; 14 bases match TRBD2. Germline V CDR1 and CDR2: DFQATT, SNEGSKA (reference sequence). V gave up 0 bases and J gave up 6 bases; unmatched junction bases: 12. The CDR3 is made up of 19 amino acids. CDR3 protein: CSARDSGGTSGSKSGELFF. The CDR3 DNA reads as TGCAGTGCTAGAGATTCGGGCGGGACTAGCGGGAGTAAATCCGGGGAGCTGTTTTTT.